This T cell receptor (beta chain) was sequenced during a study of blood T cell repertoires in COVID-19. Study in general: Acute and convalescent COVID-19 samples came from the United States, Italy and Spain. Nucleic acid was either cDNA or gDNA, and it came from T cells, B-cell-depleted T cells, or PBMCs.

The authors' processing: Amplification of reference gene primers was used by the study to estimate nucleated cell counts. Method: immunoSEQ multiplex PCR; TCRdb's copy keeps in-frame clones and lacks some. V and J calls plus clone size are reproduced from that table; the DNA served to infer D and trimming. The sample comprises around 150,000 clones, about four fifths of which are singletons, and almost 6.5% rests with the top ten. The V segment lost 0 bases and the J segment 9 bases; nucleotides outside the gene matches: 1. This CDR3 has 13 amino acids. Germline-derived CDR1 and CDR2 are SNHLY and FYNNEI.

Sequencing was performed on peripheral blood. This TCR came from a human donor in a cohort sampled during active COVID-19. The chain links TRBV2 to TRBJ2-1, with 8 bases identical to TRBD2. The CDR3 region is CASSEAAGGEQFF. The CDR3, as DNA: TGTGCCAGCAGTGAAGCGGCGGGAGGTGAGCAGTTCTTC. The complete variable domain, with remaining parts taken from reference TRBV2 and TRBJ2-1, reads EPEVTQTPSHQVTQMGQEVILRCVPISNHLYFYWYRQILGQKVEFLVSFYNNEISEKSEIFDDQFSVERPDGSNFTLKIRSTKLEDSAMYFCASSEAAGGEQFFGPGTRLTVL.